Detailed here is one TCR beta chain. The CDR3 has 15 amino acids. From germline, CDR1 is SEHNR and CDR2 FQNEAQ (reference sequence). The V and J ends lost 4 bases and 4 bases, in that order; junction bases with no gene match: 7. Using a J-beta primer mix together with a sample-barcoded 5' primer, a second PCR was run for 7 to 11 cycles. The authors tagged each cDNA molecule using a template-switch adaptor with 12 random nucleotides. TCRdb ran MiXCR on the 5' RACE reads and lists one entry per CDR3 protein. Altogether roughly 1.5 million distinct CDR3 sequences are present, under 55% being singletons, with the ten largest covering just over 4%. This sample stems from a study of blood T cells in healthy people across ages.

This TCR was recovered from a woman aged 18-29 years in good health. The source material was blood. The J gene is TRBJ2-3, the V gene TRBV7-9, with 8 bases fitting TRBD2. The CDR3 DNA is TGTGCCAGCAGCTCCCTTCCGGGGGGGCCAGATACGCAGTATTTT. This codes for CASSSLPGGPDTQYF.